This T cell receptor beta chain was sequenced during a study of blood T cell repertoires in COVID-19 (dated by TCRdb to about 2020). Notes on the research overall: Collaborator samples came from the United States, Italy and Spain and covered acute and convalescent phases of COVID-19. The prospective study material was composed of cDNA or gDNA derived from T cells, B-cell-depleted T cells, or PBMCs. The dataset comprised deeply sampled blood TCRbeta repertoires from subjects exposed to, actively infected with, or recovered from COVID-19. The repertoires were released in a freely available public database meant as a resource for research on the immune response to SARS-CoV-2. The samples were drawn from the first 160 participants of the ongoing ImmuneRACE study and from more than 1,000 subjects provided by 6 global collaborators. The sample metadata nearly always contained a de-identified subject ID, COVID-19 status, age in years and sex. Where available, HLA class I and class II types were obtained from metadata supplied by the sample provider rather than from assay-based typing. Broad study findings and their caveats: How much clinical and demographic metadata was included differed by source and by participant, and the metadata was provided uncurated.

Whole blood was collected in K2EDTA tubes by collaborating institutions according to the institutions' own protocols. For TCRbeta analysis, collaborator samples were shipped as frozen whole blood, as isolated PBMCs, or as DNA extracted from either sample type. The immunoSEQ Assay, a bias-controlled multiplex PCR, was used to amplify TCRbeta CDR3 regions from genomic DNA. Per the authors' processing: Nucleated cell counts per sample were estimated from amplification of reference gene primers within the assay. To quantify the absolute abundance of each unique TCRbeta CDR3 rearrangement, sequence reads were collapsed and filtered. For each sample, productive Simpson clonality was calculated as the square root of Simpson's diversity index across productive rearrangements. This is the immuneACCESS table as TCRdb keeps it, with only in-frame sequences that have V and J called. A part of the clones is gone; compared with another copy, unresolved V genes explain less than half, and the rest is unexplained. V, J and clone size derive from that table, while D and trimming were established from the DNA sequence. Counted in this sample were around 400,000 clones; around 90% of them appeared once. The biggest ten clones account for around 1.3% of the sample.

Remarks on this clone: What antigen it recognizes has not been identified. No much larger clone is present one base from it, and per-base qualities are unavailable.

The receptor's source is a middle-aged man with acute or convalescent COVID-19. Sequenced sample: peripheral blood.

CDR3 reads: CATSRDQGSGNTIYF. The sequenced DNA: TGTGCCACCAGCAGAGACCAGGGGTCTGGAAACACCATATATTTT. The rearranged chain carries TRBV15 and TRBJ1-3, with TRBD1 tentatively as D gene (6 bases match). The CDR3 holds 15 amino acids from the cysteine to the phenylalanine. Just CDR3 DNA is preserved here, 45 bases in frame from base 1. V is clipped by 0 bases and J by 1 base, and the sequence between their germline boundaries is 7 bases long. From the germline V gene (reference sequence), CDR1 is LNHNV and CDR2 is YYDKDF.